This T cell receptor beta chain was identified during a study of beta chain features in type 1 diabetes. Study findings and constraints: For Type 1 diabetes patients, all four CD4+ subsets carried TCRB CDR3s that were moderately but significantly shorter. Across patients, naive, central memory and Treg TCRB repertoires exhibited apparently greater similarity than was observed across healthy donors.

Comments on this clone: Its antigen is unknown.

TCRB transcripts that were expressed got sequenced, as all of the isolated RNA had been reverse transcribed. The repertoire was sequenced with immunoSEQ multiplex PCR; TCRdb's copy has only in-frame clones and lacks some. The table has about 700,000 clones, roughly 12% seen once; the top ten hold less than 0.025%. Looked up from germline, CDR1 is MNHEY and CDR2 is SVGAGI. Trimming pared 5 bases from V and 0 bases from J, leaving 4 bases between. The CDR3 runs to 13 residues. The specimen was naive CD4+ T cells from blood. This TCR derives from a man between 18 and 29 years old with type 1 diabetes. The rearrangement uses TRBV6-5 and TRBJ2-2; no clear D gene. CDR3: CASSRANTGELFF. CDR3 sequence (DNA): TGTGCCAGCAGTCGAGCGAACACCGGGGAGCTGTTTTTT.